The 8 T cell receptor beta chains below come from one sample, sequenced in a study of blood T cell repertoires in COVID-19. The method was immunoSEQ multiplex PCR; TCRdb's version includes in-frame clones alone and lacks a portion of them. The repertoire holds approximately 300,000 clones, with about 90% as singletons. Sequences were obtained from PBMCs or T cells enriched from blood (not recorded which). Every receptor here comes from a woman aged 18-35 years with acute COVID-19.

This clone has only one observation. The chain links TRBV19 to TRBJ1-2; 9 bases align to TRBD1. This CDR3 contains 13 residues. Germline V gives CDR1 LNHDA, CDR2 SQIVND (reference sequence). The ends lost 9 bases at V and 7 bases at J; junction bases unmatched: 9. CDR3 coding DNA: TGTGCCAGCCTTCGGACAGGGGAAACTGGCTACACCTTC. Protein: CASLRTGETGYTF.

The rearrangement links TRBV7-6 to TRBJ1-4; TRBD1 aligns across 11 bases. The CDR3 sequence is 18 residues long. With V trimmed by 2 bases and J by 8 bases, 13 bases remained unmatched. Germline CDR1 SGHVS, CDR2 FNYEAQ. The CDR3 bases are TGTGCCAGCAGCTTACTTGGACAGGGGGCCTACCAGCAGGAAAAACTGTTTTTT. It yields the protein CASSLLGQGAYQQEKLFF.

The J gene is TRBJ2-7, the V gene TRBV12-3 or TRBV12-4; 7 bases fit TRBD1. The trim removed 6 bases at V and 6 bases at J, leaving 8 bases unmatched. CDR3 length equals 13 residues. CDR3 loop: CASRRDRESEQYF. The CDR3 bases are TGTGCCAGCAGAAGGGACAGAGAGTCCGAGCAGTACTTC.

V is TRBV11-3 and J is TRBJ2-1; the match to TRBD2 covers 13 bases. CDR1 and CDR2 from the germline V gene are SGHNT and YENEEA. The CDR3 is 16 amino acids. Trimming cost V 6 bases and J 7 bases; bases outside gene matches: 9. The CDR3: CASSLSGTSGMNEQFF. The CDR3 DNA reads TGTGCCAGCAGTCTCTCCGGGACTAGCGGGATGAATGAGCAGTTCTTC.

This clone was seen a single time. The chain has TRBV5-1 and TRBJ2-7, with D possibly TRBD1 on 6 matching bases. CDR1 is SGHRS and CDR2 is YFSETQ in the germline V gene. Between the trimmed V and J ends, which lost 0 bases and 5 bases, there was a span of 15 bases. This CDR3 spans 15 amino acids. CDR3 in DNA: TGCGCCAGCAGCTTGGATCCAGGGGATTGGGACGAGCAGTACTTC. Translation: CASSLDPGDWDEQYF.

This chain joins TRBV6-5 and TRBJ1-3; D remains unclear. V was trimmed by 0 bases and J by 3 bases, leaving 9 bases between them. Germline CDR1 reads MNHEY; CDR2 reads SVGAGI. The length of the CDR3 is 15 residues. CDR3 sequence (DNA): TGTGCCAGCAGTTACTCGAGAGGATTTGGAAACACCATATATTTT. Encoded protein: CASSYSRGFGNTIYF.

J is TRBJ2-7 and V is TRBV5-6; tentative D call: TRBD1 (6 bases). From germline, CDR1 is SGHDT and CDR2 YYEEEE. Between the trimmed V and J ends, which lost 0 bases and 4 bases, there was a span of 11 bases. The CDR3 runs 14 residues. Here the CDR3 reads CASSLEDRRYEQYF. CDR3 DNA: TGTGCCAGCAGCTTGGAGGACAGAAGGTACGAGCAGTACTTC.

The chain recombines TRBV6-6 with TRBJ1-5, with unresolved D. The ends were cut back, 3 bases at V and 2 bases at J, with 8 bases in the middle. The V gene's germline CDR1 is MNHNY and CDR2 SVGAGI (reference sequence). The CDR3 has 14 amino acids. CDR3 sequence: CASSYSEGNQPQHF. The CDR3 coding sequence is TGTGCCAGCAGTTATTCTGAGGGCAATCAGCCCCAGCATTTT.